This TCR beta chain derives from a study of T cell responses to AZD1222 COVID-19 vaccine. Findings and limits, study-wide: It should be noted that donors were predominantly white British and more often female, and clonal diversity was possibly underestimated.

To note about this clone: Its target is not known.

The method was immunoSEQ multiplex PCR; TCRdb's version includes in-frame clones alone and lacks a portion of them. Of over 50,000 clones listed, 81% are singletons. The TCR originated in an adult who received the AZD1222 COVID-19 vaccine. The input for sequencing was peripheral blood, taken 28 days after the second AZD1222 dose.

For the CDR3, the DNA is TGTGCCAGCAGCACTGGGACAGGCGGATCCCAAGAGACCCAGTACTTC. Translated, it gives CASSTGTGGSQETQYF. V is TRBV5-8 and J is TRBJ2-5; TRBD1 matches at 8 bases. V shed 4 bases and J 1 base; nucleotides not matched to a gene: 9. The CDR3 has 16 amino acids. Germline CDR1 reads SGHTS; CDR2 reads YDEGEE.